These T cell receptor beta chains were read from a single sample in a study of cytomegalovirus exposure and HLA in healthy donors. Using immunoSEQ multiplex PCR, the repertoire was profiled, and TCRdb retains in-frame clones only, with some absent. This table holds some 170,000 clones, around 80% found once. The sequencing sample was made of PBMCs. The receptors were gathered from a man aged 40-55 years in good health and CMV-seronegative. Both conserved end residues are part of each CDR3. D genes are given only for firm matches. Clone sizes are given selectively: once, few, many, or a class where the clone is expanded.

TRBV9	TRBJ2-2	NA	TRBD2	TGTGCCAGCAGCGCCCGGACGGGAGGAAACACCGGGGAGCTGTTTTTT	CASSARTGGNTGELFF
TRBV4-2	TRBJ2-3	NA	NA	TGTGCCAGCACCATCCCCCCCTCCAAGCGGTCCGATACGCAGTATTTT	CASTIPPSKRSDTQYF
TRBV10-3	TRBJ2-7	NA	TRBD2	TGTGCCATCAGGACTAGCGGGGGCCCCTCCGAGCAGTACTTC	CAIRTSGGPSEQYF
TRBV10-3	TRBJ2-3	NA	TRBD1	TGTGCCATCAGTGACGGACAGGGGGTGGCTTCTAGCACAGATACGCAGTATTTT	CAISDGQGVASSTDTQYF
TRBV19	TRBJ1-2	NA	NA	TGTGCCAGTGGTGTGGCGGCGAGCCTCCCTTATGGCTACACCTTC	CASGVAASLPYGYTF
TRBV11-2	TRBJ1-2	NA	TRBD1	TGTGCCAGCAGCTCACAGGGGGGGTTCGTAGGCTACACCTTC	CASSSQGGFVGYTF
TRBV6-4	TRBJ2-1	few	TRBD1	TGTGCCAGCAGTGACACCTACCGGGACAGGGACTATGAGCAGTTCTTC	CASSDTYRDRDYEQFF
TRBV11-2	TRBJ2-7	NA	NA	TGTGCCAGCTCCTTACCCGGGACTCAGAACGCGCAGTACTTC	CASSLPGTQNAQYF
TRBV5-1	TRBJ1-1	NA	TRBD1	TGCGCCAGCAGCGCACAGGGGTTGAACACTGAAGCTTTCTTT	CASSAQGLNTEAFF
TRBV15	TRBJ2-5	NA	NA	TGTGCCACCAGCAGGGGCGGGGCTGGAGGTGTGACCCAGTACTTC	CATSRGGAGGVTQYF
TRBV11-2	TRBJ2-7	NA	TRBD2	TGTGCCAGCAGCTTAGGGGGAGGGACCCCCTACGAGCAGTACTTC	CASSLGGGTPYEQYF
TRBV7-9	TRBJ2-5	NA	TRBD1	TGTGCCAGCAGCCACAGGGGTTTAGAGACCCAGTACTTC	CASSHRGLETQYF
TRBV11-2	TRBJ2-2	NA	NA	TGTGCCAGCAGCTTAGATCGTTTGTCGGAGCTGTTTTTT	CASSLDRLSELFF
TRBV5-1	TRBJ2-1	NA	TRBD2	TGCGCCAGCAGCTCCAAAGGGACTAGCGGGCGCAATGAGCAGTTCTTC	CASSSKGTSGRNEQFF
TRBV7-9	TRBJ2-3	NA	NA	TGTGCCAGCAGCCAAAACGCACGGGGCACAGATACGCAGTATTTT	CASSQNARGTDTQYF
TRBV6-1	TRBJ1-2	NA	NA	TGTGCCAGCAGTGAAGGTGGTGGCGCAGGCTATGGCTACACCTTC	CASSEGGGAGYGYTF
TRBV5-4	TRBJ2-2	few	TRBD1	TGTGCCAGCAGCAGGACAGGGCTAGACACCGGGGAGCTGTTTTTT	CASSRTGLDTGELFF
TRBV6-5	TRBJ2-6	NA	NA	TGTGCCAGCAGTACTGTGTCCTCTGGGGCCAACGTCCTGACTTTC	CASSTVSSGANVLTF
TRBV6-1	TRBJ1-2	NA	NA	TGTGCCAGCAGAGAATCCGGGATACCCGGCTACACCTTC	CASRESGIPGYTF
TRBV7-2	TRBJ2-7	NA	TRBD2	TGTGCCAGCAGCTTTGCGAGCGGGAGGCCACACCTCATTTACGAGCAGTACTTC	CASSFASGRPHLIYEQYF